The clone carrying this T cell receptor beta chain was counted only a few times. TCRbeta library preparation incorporated unique molecular identifiers. MiXCR was run by TCRdb on the PCR reads, yielding one entry per CDR3 protein. The sample has around 210,000 distinct CDR3 sequences; around 7% are singletons. Trimming shortened V by 4 bases and J by 1 base, and 21 bases separated the two germline ends. In germline, CDR1 is SGHRS, CDR2 YFSETQ. The CDR3 runs 19 residues. The sample originates from a study of T-cell reconstitution after alpha-beta-depleted transplantation in children. The chain joins TRBV5-1 to TRBJ2-6; no firm D call. This TCR came from a boy aged 2 to 10 with acute lymphoblastic leukemia, due to receive a stem cell transplant. The specimen was PBMCs, collected before TCRalphabeta/CD19-depleted stem cell transplant. This CDR3 is CASSPRSARTLSGANVLTF. The CDR3 DNA reads TGCGCCAGCAGCCCAAGGAGCGCCAGGACCCTATCTGGGGCCAACGTCCTGACTTTC.